These T cell receptor beta chains were read from a single sample in a study of cytomegalovirus exposure and HLA in healthy donors. Clones were sequenced by immunoSEQ multiplex PCR, and TCRdb holds only the in-frame ones, with some missing. The sample contains under 120,000 clones, roughly 85% of which appear only once. Source material: PBMCs. These receptors were collected from a middle-aged woman in good health and CMV-seronegative. Both conserved end residues are part of each CDR3. D genes are given only for firm matches. Clone size is stated in some rows and not others, as once, few, many or a class when expanded.

j_gene	abundance	d_gene	v_gene	CDR3aa	CDR3nt
TRBJ1-5	.	TRBD1	TRBV7-2	CASTSNEGAFQPQHF	TGTGCCAGCACCTCCAATGAGGGGGCTTTCCAGCCCCAGCATTTT
TRBJ2-5	.	TRBD1	TRBV7-2	CASSSQGAIYQETQYF	TGTGCCAGCAGCTCGCAGGGGGCTATATACCAAGAGACCCAGTACTTC
TRBJ2-7	once	TRBD1	TRBV6-1	CASRPGQASSYEQYF	TGTGCCAGCAGGCCGGGACAGGCAAGCTCCTACGAGCAGTACTTC
TRBJ2-7	.	TRBD2	TRBV7-8	CASSLSSSGAHEQYF	TGTGCCAGCAGCTTATCTTCTAGCGGGGCCCACGAGCAGTACTTC
TRBJ1-1	.	.	TRBV29-1	CSVAEVGTEAFF	TGCAGCGTTGCCGAGGTGGGCACTGAAGCTTTCTTT
TRBJ2-3	.	TRBD2	TRBV7-2	CASSTSGGTDTQYF	TGTGCCAGCAGCACTAGCGGGGGCACAGATACGCAGTATTTT
TRBJ1-4	.	.	TRBV2	CATNLLVTANEKLFF	TGTGCCACCAACCTTTTGGTTACAGCTAATGAAAAACTGTTTTTT
TRBJ1-2	.	TRBD1	TRBV9	CASSVQGAGGYTF	TGTGCCAGCAGCGTTCAGGGGGCTGGTGGCTACACCTTC
TRBJ2-1	.	.	TRBV10-3	CANAINSGYNEQFF	TGTGCCAACGCAATTAACAGCGGATACAATGAGCAGTTCTTC
TRBJ1-1	.	.	TRBV7-9	CASSQLGGGIGNTEAFF	TGTGCCAGCAGCCAATTGGGGGGAGGAATTGGGAACACTGAAGCTTTCTTT
TRBJ1-2	.	.	TRBV4-1	CASSQPPTGTKGYTF	TGCGCCAGCAGCCAACCCCCAACGGGGACAAAAGGATACACCTTC
TRBJ2-7	.	.	TRBV5-1	CASSSMRNEQYF	TGCGCCAGCAGCTCTATGAGGAACGAGCAGTACTTC
TRBJ2-7	.	TRBD2	TRBV9	CASSPSGRAYEQYF	TGTGCCAGCAGCCCCAGCGGGAGGGCCTACGAGCAGTACTTC
TRBJ1-1	.	TRBD1	TRBV12-5	CASGPGTGASGTEAFF	TGTGCTAGTGGTCCTGGGACAGGGGCTTCCGGGACTGAAGCTTTCTTT
TRBJ2-1	.	.	TRBV7-2	CASSLGRGSYNEQFF	TGTGCCAGCAGCTTAGGGCGGGGCTCCTACAATGAGCAGTTCTTC
TRBJ1-2	.	.	TRBV4-3	CASSQDRGLGGYTF	TGCGCCAGCAGCCAAGACCGGGGATTGGGTGGCTACACCTTC
TRBJ1-5	once	TRBD1	TRBV18	CASSSLGTGDQPQHF	TGTGCCAGCTCATCCTTAGGGACAGGAGATCAGCCCCAGCATTTT
TRBJ1-5	.	TRBD1	TRBV15	CATAGQGGGQPQHF	TGTGCCACCGCTGGACAGGGGGGAGGTCAGCCCCAGCATTTT
TRBJ1-2	.	TRBD1	TRBV7-2	CASSLDRTTYGYTF	TGTGCCAGCAGCTTGGACAGGACGACCTATGGCTACACCTTC
TRBJ1-1	.	.	TRBV2	CASSVKERSEAFF	TGTGCCAGCAGTGTTAAGGAGAGGTCTGAAGCTTTCTTT
TRBJ2-5	.	.	TRBV7-8	CASNRATWGEQETQYF	TGTGCCAGCAACCGGGCAACCTGGGGAGAACAAGAGACCCAGTACTTC
TRBJ2-3	.	.	TRBV7-9	CASARRVPSTDTQYF	TGTGCCAGCGCGAGACGGGTCCCTAGCACAGATACGCAGTATTTT
TRBJ2-7	few	TRBD2	TRBV6-5	CASSLGGVTYEQYF	TGTGCCAGCAGTCTCGGGGGGGTAACCTACGAGCAGTACTTC
TRBJ2-7	once	TRBD2	TRBV19	CASSPRTSGRGHERYF	TGTGCCAGTAGTCCGAGGACTAGCGGGAGAGGTCACGAGCGGTACTTC
TRBJ2-5	.	TRBD1	TRBV4-3	CASSPEDREETQYF	TGCGCCAGCAGCCCAGAGGACAGGGAAGAGACCCAGTACTTC
TRBJ1-2	.	TRBD1	TRBV19	CASTRTGVGYGYTF	TGTGCCAGTACCCGGACAGGGGTTGGGTATGGCTACACCTTC
TRBJ1-2	once	TRBD1	TRBV5-6	CASSTGDREGYGYTF	TGTGCCAGCAGCACGGGGGACAGGGAGGGCTATGGCTACACCTTC
TRBJ2-7	.	.	TRBV19	CASSMGWGAVDEQYF	TGTGCCAGTAGTATGGGGTGGGGCGCGGTCGACGAGCAGTACTTC
TRBJ1-4	once	.	TRBV5-1	CASSWDITNEKLFF	TGCGCCAGCAGCTGGGACATTACTAATGAAAAACTGTTTTTT
TRBJ2-3	.	.	TRBV5-6	CASSLVFPGDTDTQYF	TGTGCCAGCAGCTTGGTGTTCCCCGGTGACACAGATACGCAGTATTTT
TRBJ1-6	.	TRBD1	TRBV19	CATQPRDRESPLHF	TGTGCCACCCAGCCCCGGGACAGGGAATCACCCCTCCACTTT
TRBJ1-2	.	.	TRBV28	CASSGDPRIYGYTF	TGTGCCAGCTCGGGGGACCCCCGGATCTATGGCTACACCTTC
TRBJ2-1	.	TRBD2	TRBV5-6	CASSLGSGTFYEQFF	TGTGCCAGCAGCTTGGGTAGCGGGACCTTCTATGAGCAGTTCTTC
TRBJ1-2	.	.	TRBV10-1	CASSGHPNYGYTF	TGCGCCAGCAGTGGGCACCCTAACTATGGCTACACCTTC
TRBJ2-1	.	.	TRBV5-6	CASSLRTATSSYNEQFF	TGTGCCAGCAGCTTGCGGACAGCTACTAGCTCCTACAATGAGCAGTTCTTC
TRBJ2-7	.	.	TRBV5-4	CASSLDSTQHEQYF	TGTGCCAGCAGCTTGGATTCCACACAACACGAGCAGTACTTC
TRBJ2-1	.	TRBD1	TRBV9	CASSSPGTGSEQFF	TGTGCCAGCAGCTCCCCCGGGACAGGGAGTGAGCAGTTCTTC
TRBJ2-3	.	TRBD2	TRBV9	CASSVDLAGGPAGTQYF	TGTGCCAGCAGCGTAGACCTAGCGGGAGGTCCAGCTGGTACGCAGTATTTT
TRBJ2-7	.	.	TRBV5-4	CASAKQGTPYEQYF	TGTGCCAGCGCGAAACAGGGAACTCCCTACGAGCAGTACTTC
TRBJ1-4	.	.	TRBV6-1	CASSPTESNEKLFF	TGTGCCAGCAGTCCAACAGAGAGTAATGAAAAACTGTTTTTT
TRBJ2-5	.	.	TRBV30	CAWSVPISGAVETQYF	TGTGCCTGGAGTGTACCCATTAGCGGAGCGGTTGAGACCCAGTACTTC
TRBJ2-2	.	.	TRBV10-3	CAISDSTGPGELFF	TGTGCCATCAGTGACTCAACAGGGCCCGGGGAGCTGTTTTTT
TRBJ1-2	.	.	TRBV6-5	CASSRDKDGHGYTF	TGTGCCAGCAGCCGGGACAAGGATGGGCATGGCTACACCTTC